The 32 T cell receptor beta chains below were found in one sample sequenced in a study of graft-versus-host responses after intestinal transplantation. Generated by immunoSEQ multiplex PCR, the TCRdb table keeps only in-frame clones and is missing some. The data contain just over 40,000 clones, about 89% of them singletons. The material was PBMCs, obtained approximately 300 days after intestinal transplant. These receptors originate from a human patient who received an intestinal transplant, so some T cells may come from the graft donor.

There are a few counts of this clone. The chain has TRBV19 and TRBJ1-2; TRBD1 matches 10 bases. There are 13 residues in the CDR3. The V gene's germline CDR1 is LNHDA and CDR2 SQIVND (reference sequence). The J segment lost 9 bases and the V segment lost 3 bases, leaving 4 bases of the junction unmatched. This chain's CDR3 is CASSMTGGASYTF. Written as DNA, the CDR3 is TGTGCCAGTAGTATGACAGGGGGCGCAAGCTACACCTTC.

V and J are TRBV4-1 and TRBJ1-3; D not resolved. The V and J ends lost 3 bases and 7 bases respectively, with 4 bases between them. This CDR3 has 11 residues. Germline CDR1 and CDR2: MGHRA and YSYEKL. The CDR3 DNA is TGCGCCAGCAGCCAGGGGAACACCATATATTTT. It yields the protein CASSQGNTIYF.

CDR3 in amino acids: CASSGVPGQGAGTGELFF. The DNA for the CDR3 is TGTGCCAGCAGTGGGGTCCCGGGACAGGGGGCGGGCACCGGGGAGCTGTTTTTT. The chain carries TRBV2 and TRBJ2-2; 12 positions agree with TRBD1. Unmatched junction bases numbered 10, after V lost 4 bases and J lost 4 bases. The CDR3 is 18 residues long. Per germline, CDR1 SNHLY and CDR2 FYNNEI.

This clone was counted a single time. The chain joins TRBV7-2 to TRBJ2-7; perhaps D is TRBD1 or TRBD2 (6 bases each). V shed 1 base and J shed 7 bases, with 14 bases lying between them. CDR1 SGHTA and CDR2 FQGNSA come from the germline V gene. The CDR3 sequence is 14 residues long. CDR3 region: CASSLGGALREQYF. CDR3 DNA: TGTGCCAGCAGCTTAGGGGGGGCTCTTAGGGAGCAGTACTTC.

This clone was detected once. The DNA for the CDR3 is TGTGCCAGCAGTTTTCAGGGTCAGCCCCAGCATTTT. Its protein is CASSFQGQPQHF. The rearrangement uses TRBV27 and TRBJ1-5; a weak D match, TRBD1 (5 bases). This CDR3 has 12 amino acids. Germline V gene lookup returns CDR1 MNHEY and CDR2 SMNVEV (reference sequence). V lost 3 bases and J lost 6, with 6 bases in between.

The chain couples TRBV6-4 to TRBJ2-3, with D tentatively TRBD1 (6 bases). The CDR3 loop spans 14 amino acids. Germline V gene sequence: CDR1 MRHNA, CDR2 SNTAGT. V lost 6 bases and J lost 1, with 11 bases in between. The CDR3 is CASRGHLGTDTQYF. The CDR3 DNA sequence: TGTGCCAGCAGGGGACACCTAGGCACAGATACGCAGTATTTT.

The chain carries TRBV21-1 and TRBJ2-1; the table names TRBD1, a call not compared with the DNA. TRBV21-1 is a known pseudogene. The length of the CDR3 is 16 residues. In nucleotides, the CDR3 is TGTGCCAGCAGCAGTCCGACAGCAATGAGGTACAATGAGCAGTTCTTC. This sequence encodes CASSSPTAMRYNEQFF.

CDR3 loop: CASSPYSGSTGELFF. The CDR3 DNA reads as TGCGCCAGCAGCCCCTATAGCGGGAGCACCGGGGAGCTGTTTTTT. The chain has TRBV4-1 and TRBJ2-2; 9 bases map to TRBD2. The junction had 4 bases not matched to a gene; V was cut back by 4 bases and J by 4 bases. Germline CDR1 MGHRA, CDR2 YSYEKL. This CDR3 is built from 15 residues.

This chain links TRBV6-5 with TRBJ2-3; TRBD1 might be the D (6 bases). Germline V lookup: CDR1 MNHEY, CDR2 SVGAGI. The germline V and J ends were trimmed by 0 bases and 2 bases, with 9 bases remaining between them. This CDR3 has 15 amino acids. In DNA, the CDR3 is TGTGCCAGCAGTTACTCGGGGGCACACACAGATACGCAGTATTTT. As protein: CASSYSGAHTDTQYF.

The chain recombines TRBV5-6 with TRBJ2-3; tentatively, D is TRBD1 (5 bases). Trimming took 0 bases from V and 2 from J, leaving 7 bases between them. Germline V gives CDR1 SGHDT, CDR2 YYEEEE. The CDR3 runs to 14 residues. CDR3 in DNA: TGTGCCAGCAGCTTGGTGGGGCCCACAGATACGCAGTATTTT. Amino acids: CASSLVGPTDTQYF.

In its sample, this clone was seen once. This sequence joins TRBV27 and TRBJ2-7, with TRBD2 identical over 8 bases. With 3 bases clipped from V and 5 bases from J, the junction kept 6 bases outside the gene matches. This CDR3 contains 14 residues. Looked up from germline, CDR1 is MNHEY and CDR2 is SMNVEV (reference sequence). This CDR3 reads CASSLLAGIHEQYF. CDR3 in DNA: TGTGCCAGCAGTTTGTTAGCGGGAATCCACGAGCAGTACTTC.

V usage is TRBV6-5 and J usage is TRBJ2-5; the D gene is possibly TRBD1 (5 bases). V was cut by 2 bases and J by 0 bases, with 7 bases left in between. The CDR3 has 14 residues. Looked up from germline, CDR1 is MNHEY and CDR2 is SVGAGI. CDR3 in DNA: TGTGCCAGCAGTTACGGACAATACCAAGAGACCCAGTACTTC. It codes for CASSYGQYQETQYF.

This chain uses TRBV28 with TRBJ2-7, with 7 bases aligning to TRBD2. J was trimmed by 0 bases and V by 6 bases; bases with no gene match: 11. This CDR3 has 16 amino acids. The germline V gene has CDR1 MDHEN and CDR2 SYDVKM. The CDR3 is CASSHPAGLSSYEQYF. The CDR3 nucleotides read TGTGCCAGCAGCCACCCAGCGGGACTTAGCTCCTACGAGCAGTACTTC.

The rearrangement links TRBV6-4 to TRBJ2-3; TRBD2 matches at 8 bases. Germline loops: CDR1 MRHNA, CDR2 SNTAGT. J was trimmed by 13 bases and V by 6 bases; bases with no gene match: 12. The CDR3 is 13 amino acids. This chain's CDR3 is CASSPSSGAREYF. In DNA, the CDR3 is TGTGCCAGCAGCCCCAGTAGCGGGGCCCGCGAGTATTTT.

This clone showed up just once. This chain links TRBV7-2 with TRBJ2-5; D tentatively fits TRBD1 or TRBD2 (5 bases each). Germline CDR1 is SGHTA and CDR2 is FQGNSA. The CDR3 runs to 14 residues. Trimming shortened V by 0 bases and J by 4 bases, and 9 bases separated the two germline ends. The CDR3 loop is CASSLAGAGETQYF. Here the CDR3 DNA reads TGTGCCAGCAGCTTAGCCGGGGCCGGAGAGACCCAGTACTTC.

Here the CDR3 DNA reads TGTGCCAGCAGTCCCCGGGTCTATAATTCACCCCTCCACTTT. It codes for CASSPRVYNSPLHF. The chain uses TRBV27 and TRBJ1-6; no reliable D call. Deletions cut 5 bases from V and 3 bases from J, with 8 bases between. Germline CDR1 and CDR2: MNHEY and SMNVEV (reference sequence). This CDR3 contains 14 residues.

This chain joins TRBV13 and TRBJ1-3; D gene ambiguous. V was clipped by 8 bases and J by 0 bases, with 11 bases between them. The CDR3 length is 14 residues. Germline V gene sequence: CDR1 PRHDT, CDR2 FYEKMQ (reference sequence). CDR3 region: CASQPVGSGNTIYF. For the CDR3, the DNA is TGTGCCAGCCAACCGGTGGGCTCTGGAAACACCATATATTTT.

CDR3 in DNA: TGCGCCAGCAGCCTCGGGACAGGGTCCACCGGGGAGCTGTTTTTT. Amino acid sequence: CASSLGTGSTGELFF. V is TRBV5-1 and J is TRBJ2-2; TRBD1 matches 9 bases. There are 15 residues in the CDR3. CDR1 is SGHRS and CDR2 is YFSETQ in the germline V gene. Trimming at V came to 4 bases and at J to 4 bases, leaving 5 bases not matched to a gene.

The V call is TRBV9, the J call TRBJ2-1, with TRBD2 matching 9 bases. V lost 1 base to trimming and J lost 4 bases; unmatched junction nucleotides: 6. The germline gives CDR1 SGDLS, CDR2 YYNGEE. The CDR3 has 16 residues. The CDR3 DNA reads TGTGCCAGCAGCGTAACGGCTAGCGGGGCTTACAATGAGCAGTTCTTC. Encoded protein: CASSVTASGAYNEQFF.

CDR3: CASSEASVEQYF. CDR3 DNA: TGTGCCAGCAGTGAAGCATCGGTTGAGCAGTACTTC. This rearrangement joins TRBV2 to TRBJ2-7; no clear D gene. V was trimmed by 0 bases and J by 7 bases, leaving 7 bases between them. Germline values: CDR1 SNHLY, CDR2 FYNNEI. The CDR3 spans 12 residues.

This chain uses TRBV4-1 with TRBJ2-7, with 7 bases aligning to TRBD1. This CDR3 is built from 13 residues. The V gene's germline CDR1 is MGHRA and CDR2 YSYEKL. V shed 3 bases and J 4 bases; nucleotides not matched to a gene: 3. CDR3 loop: CASSHSGQYEQYF. DNA of the CDR3: TGCGCCAGCAGCCACTCGGGACAGTACGAGCAGTACTTC.

The chain couples TRBV5-6 to TRBJ2-2; D may be TRBD1 (5 bases). Germline V gene sequence: CDR1 SGHDT, CDR2 YYEEEE. The CDR3 totals 15 residues. The V end was cut by 2 bases, the J end by 6 bases, with 14 bases between. CDR3 bases: TGTGCCAGCAGCTTCCCCAGGGAAGAATCCGGGGAGCTGTTTTTT. This codes for CASSFPREESGELFF.

The V and J genes are TRBV19 and TRBJ1-1, with a tentative D call TRBD1 (6 bases). The CDR3 spans 19 residues. V was pared by 5 bases and J by 1 base, with 26 bases between. From germline, CDR1 is LNHDA and CDR2 SQIVND (reference sequence). The CDR3: CASSVNPKGHWPPNTEAFF. CDR3 bases: TGTGCCAGTAGTGTCAACCCTAAGGGACACTGGCCCCCGAACACTGAAGCTTTCTTT.

The chain uses TRBV6-6 and TRBJ1-1; D is uncertain. The CDR3 totals 14 residues. CDR1 and CDR2 (germline): MNHNY, SVGAGI (reference sequence). The ends were cut back, 2 bases at V and 0 bases at J, with 7 bases in the middle. The CDR3 loop reads CASSYGNMNTEAFF. As DNA, the CDR3 is TGTGCCAGCAGTTACGGCAACATGAACACTGAAGCTTTCTTT.

The gene calls are TRBV5-4 and TRBJ2-2; D may be TRBD1 (5 bases). CDR3 length: 14 amino acids. CDR1 is SGHNT, CDR2 YYREEE, per germline (reference sequence). V was cut by 6 bases and J by 6 bases, with 15 bases left in between. The CDR3, as DNA: TGTGCCAGCACCAATGGGGCCGGCCCCGGGGAGCTGTTTTTT. Encoded protein: CASTNGAGPGELFF.

As to this clone: An end of the junction does not agree with germline; a read error may underlie this. The CDR3 DNA reads as TGTGCCGGCAGTCTGGACGGGGGGCGAGAGCAGTACTTC. Its protein product is CAGSLDGGREQYF. The chain joins TRBV27 to TRBJ2-7, with a weak D call TRBD2 (7 bases). Germline CDR1 MNHEY, CDR2 SMNVEV (reference sequence). The CDR3 length is 13 residues.

The chain carries TRBV28 and TRBJ2-7, with TRBD1 matching 7 bases. The CDR3 consists of 15 residues. Germline V gives CDR1 MDHEN, CDR2 SYDVKM. V shed 5 bases and J 2 bases; nucleotides not matched to a gene: 9. CDR3 bases: TGTGCCAGCAGTGCCCCGACAGGGTTCACCTACGAGCAGTACTTC. The encoded protein is CASSAPTGFTYEQYF.

In the case of this clone: The junction differs from germline at one of its ends, possibly a read error. The chain employs TRBV6-5 and TRBJ2-5, with 8 positions matching TRBD2. This CDR3 is 13 amino acids long. The germline CDR1 and CDR2 sequences are MNHEY and SVGAGI. This CDR3 is CASSYGRGLESHF. CDR3 coding DNA: TGTGCCAGCAGTTACGGCCGGGGACTAGAAAGTCACTTC.

The chain links TRBV6-1 to TRBJ1-1; TRBD1 might be the D (6 bases). Trimming removed 0 bases from V and 0 bases from J, with 14 bases in between. The CDR3 length is 17 residues. Germline V gene lookup returns CDR1 MNHNS and CDR2 SASEGT. The CDR3: CASSEAGPGDMNTEAFF. The CDR3 nucleotides read TGTGCCAGCAGTGAAGCGGGGCCAGGGGATATGAACACTGAAGCTTTCTTT.

The chain uses TRBV7-3 and TRBJ2-7, with D perhaps TRBD2 (5 bases). This CDR3 contains 14 residues. Per the germline V gene, CDR1 is SGHTA and CDR2 is FQGTGA. Trimming took off 4 bases at V and 3 bases at J, with 13 bases between the two ends. The CDR3 loop is CASSYTPGFYEQYF. CDR3 bases: TGTGCCAGCAGCTACACGCCGGGATTCTACGAGCAGTACTTC.

To note about this clone: Other nucleotide sequences from this sample produce the same CDR3. The chain employs TRBV2 and TRBJ2-5; D call uncertain. Trimming pared 4 bases from V and 5 bases from J, leaving 2 bases between. CDR3 length: 10 residues. The germline V gene has CDR1 SNHLY and CDR2 FYNNEI. CDR3 amino acids: CASSGETQYF. CDR3 sequence (DNA): TGTGCCAGCAGTGGGGAGACCCAGTACTTC.

The gene calls are TRBV11-2 and TRBJ1-5; no clear D. The germline CDR1 and CDR2 sequences are SGHAT and FQNNGV. This CDR3 is 13 amino acids long. The ends were cut back, 2 bases at V and 2 bases at J, with 4 bases in the middle. CDR3 coding DNA: TGTGCCAGCAGCTTATGGGGCAATCAGCCCCAGCATTTT. Amino acids: CASSLWGNQPQHF.